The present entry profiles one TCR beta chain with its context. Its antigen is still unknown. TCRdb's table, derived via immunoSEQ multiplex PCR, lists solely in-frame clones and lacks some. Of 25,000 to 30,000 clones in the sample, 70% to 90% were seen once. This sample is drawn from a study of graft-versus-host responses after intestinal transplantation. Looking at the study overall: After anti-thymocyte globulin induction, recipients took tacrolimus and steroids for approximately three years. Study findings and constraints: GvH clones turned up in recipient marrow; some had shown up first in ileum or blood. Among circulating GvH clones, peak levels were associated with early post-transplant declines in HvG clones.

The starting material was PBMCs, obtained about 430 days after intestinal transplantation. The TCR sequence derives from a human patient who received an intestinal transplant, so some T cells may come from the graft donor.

Written as DNA, the CDR3 is TGTGCCAGCGCGGACAGGGCAACTAATGAAAAACTGTTTTTT. This codes for CASADRATNEKLFF. The rearrangement links TRBV6-6 to TRBJ1-4, with TRBD1 matching 8 bases. V lost 8 bases to trimming and J lost 0 bases; unmatched junction nucleotides: 2. The CDR3 covers 14 residues. Germline V gene sequence: CDR1 MNHNY, CDR2 SVGAGI (reference sequence).